A single T cell receptor beta chain is shown here with its context. Antigen unknown. This table comes from immunoSEQ multiplex PCR, and its TCRdb copy is limited to in-frame clones, with some not included. The sample lists under 2.5 million clones; around 93% were seen once. This sample stems from a study of shared clonotypes between healthy human individuals. Study-level points and caveats: Clonotype sharing levels among donors were expected to vary with sequencing depth.

The CDR3 extends over 17 amino acids. Trimming removed 1 base from V and 4 bases from J, with 18 bases in between. In germline, CDR1 is SGDLS, CDR2 YYNGEE. Sequencing was done on a sample of naive CD4+ T cells from PBMCs. Subset of the sample: CD45RA+ positively selected. This chain connects TRBV9 to TRBJ1-3; the D gene is possibly TRBD1 (6 bases). The TCR sequence derives from a man between 18 and 35 years old in good health. Some clones in this sample may be carry-over from other donors' samples. The CDR3 bases are TGTGCCAGCAGCGTAACCGGACAGCGGAGAATGGGAAACACCATATATTTT. Amino acid sequence: CASSVTGQRRMGNTIYF.